What follows describes a single T cell receptor beta chain. These data are taken from a study of shared clonotypes between healthy human individuals. Template amounts of approximately 300 ng DNA, approximately 30,000 T cell genomes, were employed in unsorted PBMC replicate PCRs. Produced via immunoSEQ multiplex PCR; TCRdb's table is partial and in-frame only. The table has about 600,000 clones, around 77% seen once. The sample comprised PBMCs. This TCR came from a middle-aged woman in good health. Some clones in this sample may be carry-over from other donors' samples.

This CDR3 is CASSPRGGIYEQYF. The CDR3 DNA follows: TGTGCCAGCAGCCCCCGGGGGGGAATCTACGAGCAGTACTTC. The chain links TRBV7-2 to TRBJ2-7; 8 nucleotides agree with TRBD2. The CDR3 is made up of 14 amino acids. The germline V gene encodes CDR1 SGHTA and CDR2 FQGNSA. The V and J ends lost 5 bases and 3 bases, in that order; junction bases with no gene match: 6.